These T cell receptor beta chains were read from a single sample in a study of post-analysis software for immune sequencing data. TCRdb reanalysed the PCR reads using MiXCR and keeps one entry per CDR3 protein. The data hold fewer than 900,000 distinct CDR3 sequences, with roughly 46% observed a single time. Input material: blood. The receptors come from a girl aged 10-17 years with multiple sclerosis. CDR3s include the opening cysteine and the closing phenylalanine or tryptophan. Clone size is shown for a subset of rows, as once, few, many or a class of expanded clone.

j_gene	v_gene	abundance	CDR3aa
TRBJ2-1	TRBV7-2	once	CASSFRLRPHDEQFF
TRBJ2-5	TRBV5-1	NA	CASTQGQQETQYF
TRBJ2-1	TRBV12-3/TRBV12-4	few	CASSFFGGRVPNEQFF
TRBJ2-1	TRBV7-9	NA	CASSLASGGPYNEQFF
TRBJ2-7	TRBV7-2	NA	CASSDRGGRYEQYF
TRBJ2-2	TRBV29-1	NA	CSVEGLSNTGELFF
TRBJ2-7	TRBV28	NA	CASSLEAGNSYEQYF
TRBJ1-2	TRBV12-5	NA	CASGQGGNYGYTF
TRBJ2-5	TRBV7-9	NA	CASSLAPSGTETQYF
TRBJ2-1	TRBV27	NA	CASSLSAAANEQFF
TRBJ1-2	TRBV7-9	NA	CASSLAFPGDSNYGYTF
TRBJ1-1	TRBV20-1	many	CSGRVGSTEAFF
TRBJ2-5	TRBV12-3/TRBV12-4	NA	CASSPILGGSQETQYF